This TCR beta chain was recorded in a study of T cells in Graves' hyperthyroidism and ophthalmopathy. Germline loops: CDR1 LGHDT, CDR2 YNNKEL (reference sequence). CDR3 length: 14 amino acids. Trimming took 1 base from V and 9 from J; bases not matched to a gene: 3. The TCR beta CDR3 regions underwent amplification using RNA transcripts as the source. In the first-round RT-PCR of the TCR CDR3, the HTBI primer set was used. From the multiplex PCR reads, TCRdb called clonotypes with MiXCR, one entry per CDR3 protein. The data contain 600,000 or so distinct CDR3 sequences, 13% to 15% of them singletons. This chain joins TRBV3-1 and TRBJ1-6, with 7 nucleotides matching TRBD1. This clonotype was sampled from a woman aged 18 to 35 with Graves' ophthalmopathy. Sequencing was done on a sample of blood. DNA for the CDR3: TGTGCCAGCAGCCAAGGAGGGGGCCGTTCACCCCTCCACTTT. Translation: CASSQGGGRSPLHF.